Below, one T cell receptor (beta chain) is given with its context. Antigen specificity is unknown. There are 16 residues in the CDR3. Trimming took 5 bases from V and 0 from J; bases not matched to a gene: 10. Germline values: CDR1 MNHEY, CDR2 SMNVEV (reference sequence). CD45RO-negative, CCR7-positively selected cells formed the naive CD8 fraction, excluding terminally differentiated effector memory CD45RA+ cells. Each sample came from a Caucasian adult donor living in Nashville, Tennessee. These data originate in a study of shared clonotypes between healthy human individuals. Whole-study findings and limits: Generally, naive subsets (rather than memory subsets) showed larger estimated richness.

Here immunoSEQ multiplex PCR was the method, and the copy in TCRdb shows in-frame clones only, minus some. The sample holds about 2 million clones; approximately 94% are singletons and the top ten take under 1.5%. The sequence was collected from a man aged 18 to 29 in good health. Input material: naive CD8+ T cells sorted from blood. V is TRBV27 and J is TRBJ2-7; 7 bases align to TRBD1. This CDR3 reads CASSPDHGTASYEQYF. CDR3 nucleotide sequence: TGTGCCAGCAGTCCTGATCACGGGACAGCCTCCTACGAGCAGTACTTC.